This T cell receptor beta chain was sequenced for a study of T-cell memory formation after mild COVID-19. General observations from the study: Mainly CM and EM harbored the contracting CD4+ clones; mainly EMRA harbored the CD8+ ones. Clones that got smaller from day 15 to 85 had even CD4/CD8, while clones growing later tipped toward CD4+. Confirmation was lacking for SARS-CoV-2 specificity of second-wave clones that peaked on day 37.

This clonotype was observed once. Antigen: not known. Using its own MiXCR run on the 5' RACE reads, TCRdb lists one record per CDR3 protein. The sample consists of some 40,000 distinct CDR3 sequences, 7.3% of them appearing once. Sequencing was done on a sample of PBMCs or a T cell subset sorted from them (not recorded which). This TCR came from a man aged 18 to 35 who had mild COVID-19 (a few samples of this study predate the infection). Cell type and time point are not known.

DNA for the CDR3: TGTGCCAGCAGCATAAACAACGGTCAGCCCCAGCATTTT. Translation: CASSINNGQPQHF. The chain has TRBV12-3 or TRBV12-4 and TRBJ1-5; D call uncertain. With 6 bases removed from V and 6 bases from J, the gap between germline ends came to 12 bases. This CDR3 region has 13 residues.